This TCR beta chain was recovered during a study of T cell responses to AZD1222 COVID-19 vaccine listed by TCRdb under 2021. Concerning the study at large: TCR sequencing was performed for 230 to 250 trial participants, of whom about 210 were given two doses of AZD1222 and around 25 were given two doses of MenACWY control vaccine. Enrollment into the trials was organized by age into subgroups of 18-55, 56-69 and 70-plus years, and those subgroups contained roughly 150, 30 and 60 TCR-sequenced participants, respectively. What the work shows at the level of the full study, not this receptor alone: Because no samples from the day 14 peak response were available, repertoires could be characterized only after the peak T cell response. Nearly half of unique spike-specific TCRs reportedly recognized epitopes outside regions mutated in the B.1.351 and B.1.1.7 variants. The 56-69-year group was small, and its depth increase did not reach significance, likely because of low power. Conclusions about previously exposed vaccinees are limited because only six or seven AZD1222 recipients were SARS-CoV-2 seropositive at baseline. Spike-specific TCR breadth and depth rose significantly after two AZD1222 doses compared with day 0 and with MenACWY recipients. Participants were mostly white British, with more females than males. The authors suggested clonal diversity may have been underestimated. The vaccine-associated CD4 TCRs covered the entire spike protein, and the dominant responses fell in regions 160-218 and 743-854.

The time point label on this specimen signifies: about 28 days (+/-7) after the second vaccine dose. What the treatment or condition label conveys for this sample: meningococcal conjugate vaccine given as trial control. Vaccinee samples were obtained from the UK trials COV001 and COV002, which included a single-blind randomized controlled phase 2/3 trial of AZD1222 (ChAdOx1 nCoV-19) in healthy adults. For TCRbeta chain sequencing, PBMC samples from trial participants were taken at day 0 and at day 28 after the second dose. On this clone itself: Its antigen remains undetermined. No clone much larger than this one lies a single base away; base qualities are absent.

Measured from the cysteine to the phenylalanine, the CDR3 is 14 residues long. The retained sequence is limited to the CDR3, 42 bases, with the frame set at the first base. For CDR1 and CDR2, the germline V gene (reference sequence) lists LGHDT and YNNKEL. V loses 0 bases, J loses 5 bases, and the germline ends lie 8 bases apart. The CDR3 regions of human TCRbeta chains were analyzed by immunosequencing. Per the authors' processing: Repertoire TCRs were checked for matches against a reference library of SARS-CoV-2-specific TCRs that had been generated using the MIRA antigen-specificity platform. Breadth was defined as the fraction of unique TCRs that were SARS-CoV-2-associated, and depth was defined as the fraction of total T cells that were SARS-CoV-2-associated. Each spike-specific TCR was assigned to its reactive spike region and to a CD4 or CD8 class using the MIRA data. Log10-transformed breadth and depth values were compared by one-way ANOVA with Sidak's multiple comparisons tests. TCRdb retrieved this table from immuneACCESS and kept in-frame rearrangements only. Not all clones are present; in checked studies, unresolved V genes account for under half, and no reason is known for the remainder. V and J calls and clone size are given by that table; D and trimming were obtained from the DNA. The sample data list 210,000 or so clones, and approximately 94% of these were observed just once. Around 1.5% of the sample is taken by the ten largest.

Sequenced material: peripheral blood, taken 28 days after the second dose of the MenACWY control vaccine. This clonotype was sampled from an adult who received the MenACWY meningococcal vaccine as a control. The chain joins TRBV3-1 (or the pseudogene TRBV3-2) to TRBJ1-5; the D gene is perhaps TRBD1, on 5 matching bases. The encoded CDR3 is CASSQDYRYQPQHF. The nucleotide sequence is TGTGCCAGCAGCCAAGATTACAGGTATCAGCCCCAGCATTTT.